Presented here are 30 T cell receptor beta chains from one specimen sequenced in a study of radiotherapy plus CTLA-4 blockade in lung cancer. Here immunoSEQ multiplex PCR was the method, and the copy in TCRdb shows in-frame clones only, minus some. The table lists 40,000 or so clones, around 85% of them singletons, with approximately 23% in the top ten. Sequencing was performed on peripheral blood, taken from a patient treated with radiotherapy plus ipilimumab. The receptors here all came from a human donor with non-small cell lung cancer whose response to radiotherapy plus ipilimumab could not be evaluated.

The V and J genes are TRBV27 and TRBJ1-4, with no clear D. V shed 3 bases and J shed 5 bases, with 10 bases lying between them. Germline V lookup: CDR1 MNHEY, CDR2 SMNVEV (reference sequence). The CDR3 extends over 14 amino acids. The CDR3 reads CASSLGSLNEKLFF. CDR3 bases: TGTGCCAGCAGTTTGGGCAGCTTAAATGAAAAACTGTTTTTT.

The chain uses TRBV5-1 and TRBJ1-4; 7 nucleotides agree with TRBD1. Germline lookup yields CDR1 SGHRS and CDR2 YFSETQ. With 4 bases clipped from V and 7 bases from J, the junction kept 7 bases outside the gene matches. The CDR3 runs 14 residues. The CDR3 loop is CASSPHRDSEKLFF. In nucleotides, the CDR3 is TGCGCCAGCAGCCCGCACCGGGACAGTGAAAAACTGTTTTTT.

Turning to this clone: Distinct nucleotide sequences in the sample also encode this CDR3. The CDR3 is CASIGQGGTGELFF. The CDR3 region has the DNA TGTGCCAGCATAGGGCAGGGGGGAACCGGGGAGCTGTTTTTT. The chain employs TRBV2 and TRBJ2-2, with D possibly matching TRBD1 (7 bases). CDR1 and CDR2 from the germline V gene are SNHLY and FYNNEI. The CDR3 is made up of 14 amino acids. Deletions cut 7 bases from V and 5 bases from J, with 14 bases between.

V is TRBV7-3 and J is TRBJ1-5; a possible D gene is TRBD1 (5 bases). CDR1 is SGHTA and CDR2 is FQGTGA in the germline V gene. Trimming took 5 bases from V and 4 from J, leaving 9 bases between them. This CDR3 comprises 13 residues. The CDR3 is CASSEQENQPQHF. For the CDR3, the DNA is TGTGCCAGCAGCGAACAGGAGAATCAGCCCCAGCATTTT.

This clone was seen just once. The CDR3 DNA sequence: TGTGCCAGCAGCTTCCGAGGTAGCGGGATCTACAATGAGCAGTTCTTC. Its protein product is CASSFRGSGIYNEQFF. This chain joins TRBV7-2 and TRBJ2-1, with 8 bases identical to TRBD2. With 3 bases clipped from V and 3 bases from J, the junction kept 7 bases outside the gene matches. The CDR3 spans 16 residues. The germline V gene has CDR1 SGHTA and CDR2 FQGNSA.

CDR3 DNA: TGTGCCAGCAGTGTGGGAGGTGGTTGGGCTAATGAAAAACTGTTTTTT. Translation gives CASSVGGGWANEKLFF. This sequence joins TRBV28 and TRBJ1-4; the D is unclear. Germline CDR1 reads MDHEN; CDR2 reads SYDVKM. Trimming cost V 5 bases and J 3 bases, with 16 bases left between them. This CDR3 is built from 16 residues.

The chain carries TRBV7-6 and TRBJ2-2, with D hard to call. This CDR3 region has 11 residues. Germline V gene data show CDR1 as SGHVS and CDR2 as FNYEAQ. Trimming shortened V by 4 bases and J by 8 bases, and 5 bases separated the two germline ends. In nucleotides, the CDR3 is TGTGCCAGCAGCTCCCCAGGGGAGCTGTTTTTT. Translation gives CASSSPGELFF.

This chain links TRBV19 with TRBJ2-1; 7 bases map to TRBD2. The CDR3 runs to 16 residues. Germline CDR1 and CDR2: LNHDA and SQIVND (reference sequence). The V segment lost 5 bases and the J segment 5 bases; nucleotides outside the gene matches: 12. CDR3 in DNA: TGTGCCAGTAGTCCCCTATGGCGGGAGAGTGACAATGAGCAGTTCTTC. Residues: CASSPLWRESDNEQFF.

A remark on this clone: Other nucleotide sequences from this sample produce the same CDR3. V gene TRBV11-1 combines with J gene TRBJ2-2; perhaps TRBD2 as D (6 bases). Trimming removed 2 bases from V and 5 bases from J, with 18 bases in between. The germline CDR1 and CDR2 sequences are SGHAT and FQDESV (reference sequence). The CDR3 runs 17 residues. This CDR3 reads CASSLRLPRRGTGELFF. CDR3 DNA: TGTGCCAGCAGCTTAAGGTTACCGAGGAGGGGAACCGGGGAGCTGTTTTTT.

The chain carries TRBV4-1 and TRBJ2-3; 9 bases match TRBD2. The CDR3 extends over 18 amino acids. The ends lost 4 bases at V and 5 bases at J; junction bases unmatched: 16. Per the germline V gene, CDR1 is MGHRA and CDR2 is YSYEKL. This CDR3 reads CASSPYQEGGGEVDTQYF. In nucleotides, the CDR3 is TGCGCCAGCAGCCCATACCAGGAGGGCGGGGGGGAGGTAGATACGCAGTATTTT.

The chain has TRBV21-1 and TRBJ2-7; the tabulated D call, TRBD2, remains unverified against the DNA. TRBV21-1 is flagged as a pseudogene. CDR3 size: 20 residues. The CDR3: CASSKGGTSGRAGSSYEQYF. CDR3 sequence (DNA): TGTGCCAGCAGCAAAGGGGGGACTAGCGGGAGGGCCGGGAGCTCCTACGAGCAGTACTTC.

DNA for the CDR3: TGCGCCAGCAGACGAAAGGAGGCGGACACTGAAGCTTTCTTT. It translates to CASRRKEADTEAFF. The chain carries TRBV5-1 and TRBJ1-1; D unresolved. Germline CDR1 and CDR2: SGHRS and YFSETQ. The V end was cut by 5 bases, the J end by 3 bases, with 14 bases between. The CDR3 contains 14 residues.

J is TRBJ2-7 and V is TRBV18; TRBD2 might be the D (7 bases). The CDR3 contains 16 residues. Trimming removed 3 bases from V and 3 bases from J, with 18 bases in between. The germline V gene encodes CDR1 KGHSH and CDR2 LQKENI. CDR3 sequence (DNA): TGTGCCAGCTCACCTCTTCCGGCGGGGGCTTACTACGAGCAGTACTTC. It is translated as CASSPLPAGAYYEQYF.

The chain uses TRBV9 and TRBJ2-2; D is unresolved. Germline CDR1 is SGDLS and CDR2 is YYNGEE. Trimming stripped 4 bases from V and 1 base from J, with 17 bases between. The CDR3 totals 17 residues. This CDR3 reads CASSLRGRMKNTGELFF. The CDR3 region has the DNA TGTGCCAGCAGCCTCCGTGGCCGCATGAAGAACACCGGGGAGCTGTTTTTT.

V gene TRBV7-9 combines with J gene TRBJ2-1; 9 nucleotides line up with TRBD2. The CDR3 totals 15 residues. With V trimmed by 2 bases and J by 7 bases, 6 bases remained unmatched. Germline CDR1 is SEHNR and CDR2 is FQNEAQ (reference sequence). The CDR3 is CASSLLAGLLNEQFF. The CDR3, as DNA: TGTGCCAGCAGCTTACTAGCGGGACTATTGAATGAGCAGTTCTTC.

The rearrangement uses TRBV28 and TRBJ2-6; 7 bases agree with TRBD1. The CDR3 extends over 18 amino acids. The germline V gene has CDR1 MDHEN and CDR2 SYDVKM. V gave up 6 bases and J gave up 0 bases; unmatched junction bases: 11. The CDR3: CASRKTGLPFSGANVLTF. The CDR3 nucleotides are TGTGCCAGCAGAAAGACAGGGCTACCTTTCTCTGGGGCCAACGTCCTGACTTTC.

The chain couples TRBV2 to TRBJ2-1; no clear D gene. The germline CDR1 and CDR2 sequences are SNHLY and FYNNEI. This CDR3 spans 11 amino acids. V was cut by 5 bases and J by 4 bases, with 3 bases left in between. This CDR3 is CASSSYNEQFF. In DNA, the CDR3 is TGTGCCAGCAGTTCTTACAATGAGCAGTTCTTC.

The V call is TRBV4-1, the J call TRBJ2-7, with TRBD1 matching over 9 bases. J gave up 0 bases and V 5 bases, and 5 bases lay outside the gene matches. The CDR3 consists of 15 residues. Germline V gene lookup returns CDR1 MGHRA and CDR2 YSYEKL. This chain's CDR3 is CASSIGTGTSYEQYF. The CDR3 nucleotides are TGCGCCAGCAGCATTGGGACAGGGACCTCCTACGAGCAGTACTTC.

The V gene is TRBV5-1, the J gene TRBJ1-1; D is unclear. Germline CDR1 reads SGHRS; CDR2 reads YFSETQ. The V end lost 4 bases, the J end lost 4 bases, and 11 bases lay between the germline ends. The CDR3 runs to 13 residues. The CDR3 spells CASSANSGTEAFF. The CDR3 DNA reads TGCGCCAGCAGCGCTAACTCGGGCACTGAAGCTTTCTTT. The whole variable domain, remainder taken from reference TRBV5-1 and TRBJ1-1, is KAGVTQTPRYLIKTRGQQVTLSCSPISGHRSVSWYQQTPGQGLQFLFEYFSETQRNKGNFPGRFSGRQFSNSRSEMNVSTLELGDSALYLCASSANSGTEAFFGQGTRLTVV.

The chain couples TRBV7-9 to TRBJ2-5; maybe TRBD1 (6 bases). This CDR3 contains 12 residues. Germline V lookup: CDR1 SEHNR, CDR2 FQNEAQ (reference sequence). Trimming removed 7 bases at V and 5 bases at J, with 11 bases between. DNA for the CDR3: TGTGCCAGCAATCAGGGGTTGGAGACCCAGTACTTC. It encodes CASNQGLETQYF.

The V and J genes are TRBV5-1 and TRBJ2-7, with D maybe TRBD1 (6 bases). Trimming stripped 4 bases from V and 3 bases from J, with 11 bases between. Germline-derived CDR1 and CDR2 are SGHRS and YFSETQ. The CDR3 extends over 13 amino acids. The CDR3 DNA sequence: TGCGCCAGCAGCCAAACAGGGAACTACGAGCAGTACTTC. Its translation is CASSQTGNYEQYF.

This clone was counted a few times. The chain uses TRBV4-3 and TRBJ2-2, with 11 positions matching TRBD1. Germline CDR1 is LGHNA and CDR2 is YSLEER. The junction had 5 bases not matched to a gene; V was cut back by 0 bases and J by 5 bases. CDR3 length: 17 residues. The CDR3 protein is CASSQDVGQGGTGELFF. In DNA form, the CDR3 reads TGCGCCAGCAGCCAAGATGTGGGACAGGGGGGAACCGGGGAGCTGTTTTTT.

The chain recombines TRBV4-2 with TRBJ2-5; maybe TRBD1 (6 bases). The germline V gene has CDR1 LGHNA and CDR2 YNFKEQ. The CDR3 covers 15 residues. The V gene lost 1 base and the J gene lost 5 bases, with 14 bases spanning the gap. Here the CDR3 DNA reads TGTGCCAGCAGCCAAGGGGTACAGGGTGTGGAGACCCAGTACTTC. It translates to CASSQGVQGVETQYF.

V gene TRBV18 combines with J gene TRBJ2-1; TRBD2 is a possible D gene (6 bases). The CDR3 has 15 amino acids. Trimming took off 1 base at V and 3 bases at J, with 10 bases between the two ends. Per the germline V gene, CDR1 is KGHSH and CDR2 is LQKENI. CDR3 bases: TGTGCCAGCTCACCACTTTCGGGGGTCTACAATGAGCAGTTCTTC. Translating gives CASSPLSGVYNEQFF. The full variable domain, completed using reference TRBV18 and TRBJ2-1, is NAGVMQNPRHLVRRRGQEARLRCSPMKGHSHVYWYRQLPEEGLKFMVYLQKENIIDESGMPKERFSAEFPKEGPSILRIQQVVRGDSAAYFCASSPLSGVYNEQFFGPGTRLTVL.

The chain has TRBV27 and TRBJ2-3; 14 bases match TRBD2. With 6 bases clipped from V and 3 bases from J, the junction kept 5 bases outside the gene matches. CDR1 MNHEY and CDR2 SMNVEV come from the germline V gene (reference sequence). The CDR3 length is 16 residues. The CDR3 coding sequence is TGTGCCAGCAGACACGGACTAGCGGGGGGAACAGATACGCAGTATTTT. As protein: CASRHGLAGGTDTQYF.

The J gene is TRBJ1-5, the V gene TRBV28; TRBD1 aligns across 8 bases. The CDR3 totals 14 residues. Germline loops: CDR1 MDHEN, CDR2 SYDVKM. V lost 4 bases, J lost 7 bases, and 6 bases stayed unmatched. CDR3 loop: CASSSRGRVQPQHF. The CDR3 DNA is TGTGCCAGCAGTTCCAGGGGGCGCGTCCAGCCCCAGCATTTT.

This chain uses TRBV7-8 with TRBJ1-1; D perhaps matches TRBD1 (6 bases). This CDR3 has 15 amino acids. The germline CDR1 and CDR2 sequences are SGHVS and FQNEAQ. V was trimmed by 5 bases and J by 3 bases, leaving 16 bases between them. CDR3 sequence: CASSHDTNRDTEAFF. The CDR3 DNA is TGTGCCAGCAGCCACGATACCAACAGGGACACTGAAGCTTTCTTT.

The chain joins TRBV4-1 to TRBJ2-7, with 11 bases that match TRBD1. Germline lookup yields CDR1 MGHRA and CDR2 YSYEKL. V lost 4 bases, J lost 5 bases, and 13 bases stayed unmatched. The CDR3 runs 17 residues. The DNA for the CDR3 is TGCGCCAGCAGCCGGGACAGGGGGGTTTTAGCGGGAGACGAGCAGTACTTC. This codes for CASSRDRGVLAGDEQYF.

This rearrangement joins TRBV19 to TRBJ2-3; 7 nucleotides align to TRBD2. From germline, CDR1 is LNHDA and CDR2 SQIVND (reference sequence). With V trimmed by 3 bases and J by 2 bases, 5 bases remained unmatched. The CDR3 length is 15 residues. This chain's CDR3 is CASSMGGTYTDTQYF. CDR3 coding DNA: TGTGCCAGTAGTATGGGAGGGACGTACACAGATACGCAGTATTTT.

The J gene is TRBJ2-7, the V gene TRBV4-3; TRBD2 is a possible D gene (6 bases). CDR1 and CDR2 (germline): LGHNA, YSLEER. The CDR3 sequence is 15 residues long. Between the trimmed V and J ends, which lost 0 bases and 1 base, there was a span of 10 bases. The CDR3: CASSQEPGTSYEQYF. Here the CDR3 DNA reads TGCGCCAGCAGCCAAGAGCCAGGGACTTCCTACGAGCAGTACTTC.